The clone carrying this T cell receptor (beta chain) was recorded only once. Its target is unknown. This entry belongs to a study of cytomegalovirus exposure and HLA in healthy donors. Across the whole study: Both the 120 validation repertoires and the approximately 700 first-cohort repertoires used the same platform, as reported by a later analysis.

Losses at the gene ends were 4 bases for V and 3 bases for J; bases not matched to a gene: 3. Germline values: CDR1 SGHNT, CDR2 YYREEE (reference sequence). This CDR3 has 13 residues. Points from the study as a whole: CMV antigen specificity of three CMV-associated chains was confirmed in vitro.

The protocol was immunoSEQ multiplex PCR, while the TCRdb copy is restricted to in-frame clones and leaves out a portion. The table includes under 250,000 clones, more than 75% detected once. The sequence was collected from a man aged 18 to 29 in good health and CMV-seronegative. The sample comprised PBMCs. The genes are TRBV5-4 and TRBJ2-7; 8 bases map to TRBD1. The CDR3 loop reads CASSTDRVYEQYF. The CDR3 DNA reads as TGTGCCAGCAGCACGGACAGGGTCTACGAGCAGTACTTC.